This T cell receptor beta chain appears in the sequencing data of a study of cytomegalovirus exposure and HLA in healthy donors. The PCR made use of 60 Vbeta and 13 Jbeta primers. Sequenced by immunoSEQ multiplex PCR; TCRdb stores in-frame clones only, minus some. The data show 110,000 or so clones, with about 78% seen just once and roughly 12% held by the top ten. This CDR3 spans 15 amino acids. CDR1 and CDR2 (germline): MNHNS, SASEGT. After removal of 9 bases from V and 5 bases from J, the junction contained 8 bases not matched to a gene. This chain joins TRBV6-1 and TRBJ2-2, with TRBD1 matching 11 bases. The source of this sequence is a woman between 35 and 50 years old in good health and CMV-seropositive. Material: PBMCs. CDR3 sequence: CASFRGQGGTGELFF. The CDR3, as DNA: TGTGCCAGTTTTCGGGGACAGGGGGGAACCGGGGAGCTGTTTTTT.